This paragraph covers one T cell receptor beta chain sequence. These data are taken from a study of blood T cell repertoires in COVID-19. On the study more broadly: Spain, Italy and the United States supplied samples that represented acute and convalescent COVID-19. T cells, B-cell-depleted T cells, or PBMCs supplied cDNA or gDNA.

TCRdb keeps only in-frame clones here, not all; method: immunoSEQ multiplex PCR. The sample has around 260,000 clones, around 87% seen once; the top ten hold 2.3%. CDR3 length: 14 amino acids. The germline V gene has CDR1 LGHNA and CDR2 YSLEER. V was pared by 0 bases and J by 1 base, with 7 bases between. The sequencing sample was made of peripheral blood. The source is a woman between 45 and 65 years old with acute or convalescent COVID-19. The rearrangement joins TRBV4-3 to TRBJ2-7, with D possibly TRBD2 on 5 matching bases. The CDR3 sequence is CASSQDKRSYEQYF. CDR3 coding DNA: TGCGCCAGCAGCCAAGATAAGCGGTCCTACGAGCAGTACTTC.